The 3 T cell receptor beta chains listed next were all sequenced from one sample in a study of T cell responses to AZD1222 COVID-19 vaccine. Produced via immunoSEQ multiplex PCR; TCRdb's table is partial and in-frame only. The data hold around 140,000 clones, with 70% to 90% observed a single time. Sample: peripheral blood, taken on day 0 of AZD1222 vaccination. The source is an adult in good health.

This clone was counted only a few times. The sample contains more than one DNA sequence encoding this CDR3. The chain uses TRBV2 and TRBJ1-5, with D maybe TRBD1 (6 bases). Trimming removed 6 bases from V and 3 bases from J, with 9 bases in between. CDR1 and CDR2 from the germline V gene are SNHLY and FYNNEI. The CDR3 contains 13 residues. In nucleotides, the CDR3 is TGTGCCAGCAGAGGACAGTCCAATCAGCCCCAGCATTTT. Protein sequence: CASRGQSNQPQHF. The full variable domain, in which reference TRBV2 and TRBJ1-5 provide the parts outside the CDR3, is EPEVTQTPSHQVTQMGQEVILRCVPISNHLYFYWYRQILGQKVEFLVSFYNNEISEKSEIFDDQFSVERPDGSNFTLKIRSTKLEDSAMYFCASRGQSNQPQHFGDGTRLSIL.

The DNA for the CDR3 is TGTGCCAGCAGCACCCCAGAACTGTCCTCCTACAATGAGCAGTTCTTC. Amino acid sequence: CASSTPELSSYNEQFF. The chain employs TRBV11-2 and TRBJ2-1, with D unclear. Germline values: CDR1 SGHAT, CDR2 FQNNGV. V gave up 5 bases and J gave up 0 bases, with 14 bases separating them. The CDR3 covers 16 residues.

V and J are TRBV24-1 and TRBJ2-5; maybe TRBD2 (6 bases). Trimming pared 4 bases from V and 2 bases from J, leaving 25 bases between. The CDR3 runs to 19 residues. The V gene's germline CDR1 is KGHDR and CDR2 SFDVKD. Written as DNA, the CDR3 is TGTGCCACCAGTGACCCGACTAGTTCGCACGCCCGATTTCAAGAGACCCAGTACTTC. Translated, it gives CATSDPTSSHARFQETQYF.